This T cell receptor (beta chain) was found in a study of cytomegalovirus exposure and HLA in healthy donors (dated by TCRdb to about 2017). A note on the overall study: An earlier analysis of several hundred of the donors reported roughly 270 Gb of sequence data and 117 million unique TCR beta sequences from some 180 million T cells. An early release that covered fewer than 800 HLA-typed donors contained approximately 300 gigabases of sequencing data and approximately 85 million unique TCR sequences. Of the roughly 400 genotyped donors, over 70% fell in the genetic ancestry cluster associated with self-reported Caucasian donors. The study was designed to test whether signatures of past pathogen exposure could be identified by cataloging public T cell receptors. The T cell repertoires of some 700 subjects were profiled by immunosequencing and related to cytomegalovirus serostatus. In addition to the first cohort of 666 subjects, a separate validation cohort of under 150 different subjects was used. To predict cytomegalovirus infection status, the study brought together high-throughput TCR immunosequencing, statistical association of individual TCRs with disease status, and machine learning. A later analysis re-examined previously published TCR beta repertoires from more than 550 donors and added high-resolution HLA genotyping to investigate patterns of TCR occurrence. The later analysis used no new phenotypic data to find candidate immune exposures, relying instead on TCR beta sequences and their occurrence across donors. An earlier analysis of around 540 of the donors applied high-throughput TCR beta sequencing to assess whether each TCR beta V gene segment acted as functional or pseudogenic. Donor age, sex, ethnicity and CMV serostatus were collected together with the repertoire data. A later genetic analysis took genome-wide SNP genotypes for about 65% of the roughly 670 donors and used that subset as a discovery cohort. All discovery cohort repertoires had been generated on a single sequencing platform. Class I and class II HLA loci were covered by the typing at four-digit resolution. Typing coverage differed by locus: A, B, C, DRB1 and DQB1 were typed in about 629-640 donors, DQA1 in approximately 520, DPA1 in some 610, and DPB1 in roughly 450. Several DR-DQ haplotypes were treated as single units for association and clustering because of strong linkage in the cohort. Among several hundred genotyped donors of the cohort, an average of roughly 230,000 unique TCR beta nucleotide sequences was sequenced per donor, of which about 19% were non-productive.

To note about this clone: Its specific antigen is unknown. The input lacks base qualities; no much larger clone sits a single base away.

The cohort was made up of under 800 healthy bone marrow donors. Cohort members were all nominally healthy when sampled, although unrecorded immune exposures were likely present. Of the 666 cohort members, approximately 280 had positive CMV serostatus and approximately 360 had negative CMV serostatus, and CMV serostatus was not recorded for the donor. Every donor gave a peripheral blood sample, and the peripheral blood mononuclear cells from that sample were used for TCR beta sequencing. Genomic DNA was extracted from the blood cell samples with the Qiagen DNeasy Blood Extraction Kit. The receptor library was made with the immunoSEQ multiplex PCR assay. A mixture of 60 forward primers for TCR Vbeta segments and 13 reverse primers for TCR Jbeta segments was used in the multiplex PCR. A multiplex PCR assay on genomic DNA amplified the CDR3 region of rearranged TCR beta genes. On the Illumina HiSeq System, the amplified TCR beta libraries were sequenced as 87-base-pair reads. Per the original workflow: Across the 666 repertoires, a later analysis counted approximately 83 million unique TCR beta chains, some 11 million of which were shared by at least two donors. Raw reads were error-corrected and collapsed into unique sequences with a nearest-neighbor algorithm that merged closely related sequences to remove PCR and sequencing errors. Alignment of CDR3 sequences to IMGT reference sequences was used to assign V, D and J gene segments. For a sequence to be retained, a match of at least six nucleotides was required to both a V gene segment and a J gene segment. A rearrangement was called productive if the CDR3 had no stop codons and remained in frame with V and J, and every other rearrangement was called non-productive. Following IMGT convention, CDR3 was defined as the stretch from the second conserved V-encoded cysteine to the conserved J-encoded phenylalanine. The earlier analysis of 587 of the donors excluded sequences that lacked an unambiguous match to a single V gene segment. In an earlier analysis of several hundred of the donors, V segments were called functional above 56.7% productive rearrangements and were called segregating when the between-donor standard deviation exceeded 5%. A statistical classification framework was developed to diagnose cytomegalovirus status using the catalog of TCR beta chain sequences. In a later analysis, V and J genes were assigned by comparing TCR nucleotide sequences against IMGT/GENE-DB human TR gene sequences. Using the TCRdist pipeline, a later analysis assigned CDR3 sequences along with most-parsimonious VDJ recombination scenarios. In a later analysis, every TCR beta chain was defined by the combination of its CDR3 amino acid sequence and its V-gene family, and reads without a unique V-gene family were dropped. As a way to deal with suspected cross-contamination and a sequencing artifact, a later analysis dropped 450 to 600 nucleotide sequences that were highly shared and had low generation probability. A later analysis calculated a clonal expansion index for each public chain from normalized within-repertoire ranks of inferred template counts. A later analysis computed generation probabilities with a VDJ recombination model fitted to out-of-frame rearrangements, and checked the results against IGoR. In a later analysis, TCR-TCR, TCR-HLA and TCR-CMV co-occurrence was scored with hypergeometric tests, and a repertoire-size bias correction was applied to TCR pairs. In a later analysis, false discovery rates were estimated by permuting HLA or CMV assignments 20 times. In a later analysis, co-occurring TCRs were grouped using DBSCAN, and TCRdist sequence similarity was added for clustering within HLA-allele-positive subsets. Repertoires with fewer than 30,000 or more than 120,000 public chains were left out of co-occurrence clustering, as were about five repertoires with anomalous nucleotide sharing. Held by TCRdb, this immuneACCESS table contains in-frame sequences only and omits some clones. Under half of the omission traces to an unresolved V gene where checked; the cause of the rest is unknown. The V and J calls and clone size were taken over from that table, and D and trimming were inferred from the DNA. A total of about 130,000 clones appear in this sample, roughly 78% of them only once. The ten biggest clones cover less than 5% of the sample.

The investigation overall reported the following: In a later analysis, several top co-occurrence clusters were reported to appear linked to parvovirus B19, influenza, CMV and Epstein-Barr virus. At a false discovery rate of 0.05, a later analysis linked roughly 17,000 TCR beta sequences to specific HLA alleles. The classifier was reported to diagnose cytomegalovirus status with high specificity and sensitivity in both the original cohort and the validation cohort. Across donors, most TCR sequences were observed very rarely, whereas some public TCRs were present in many individuals. The sequencing pipeline was judged likely to have produced a cluster of highly shared sequence variants as a technical artifact. Because HLA typing was unavailable for some donors at each locus, only the typed subset was used in association tests. For the cohort, immune exposure information was limited to CMV serostatus. Three of the identified cytomegalovirus-associated TCR beta chains were confirmed in vitro to be specific for cytomegalovirus antigens. In a later analysis, HLA-associated TCR beta chains showed more clonal expansion and lower generation probabilities than non-associated chains that were equally common. A further reported finding was that TCR beta sequences accurately predicted the HLA-A and HLA-B alleles for most subjects in the first cohort. Most CMV-associated TCR beta chains appeared to be HLA-restricted in a later analysis, and the HLA associations seemed to be driven largely by CMV exposure. Roughly uniform sequencing depth across donors was assumed in presence/absence analyses, although this assumption may not hold. Linkage disequilibrium might explain the correlated functional status among segregating V segments, but an unknown experimental factor could not be excluded. A later genetic analysis associated a missense DCLRE1C variant with V-gene and J-gene trimming of TCR beta chains, and an independent cohort replicated the association. In a later analysis, the rate of TCR association differed among HLA loci, with DRB1 alleles having the most associated TCRs and HLA-C alleles having the fewest. Some IMGT-functional V segments, including TRBV6-2 and TRBV6-3, could not be distinguished by the 87-base-pair reads and were therefore excluded. The earlier analysis of approximately 540 of the donors excluded roughly 17 rarely observed V segments, including chromosome 9 orphons, because counts were too low. Strong co-occurrence of HLA alleles, especially DR and DQ, made assigning TCR associations to individual alleles difficult. The study listed 170 or so TCR beta chains as associated with cytomegalovirus. In a later genetic analysis, fewer N-insertions in productive TCRs were reported among donors in an Asian-associated ancestry cluster than the approximately 630-donor mean. In an earlier analysis of 500 to 650 of the donors, most TCR beta V segments appeared in productive rearrangements about 87% or about 30% of the time, broadly matching IMGT annotations. It was suggested by the authors that the approach could potentially be generalized to other disease states and immunological phenotypes. In this cohort, only TCR beta chains were sequenced, and detectable features were limited by the absence of alpha or paired-chain data.

The germline V gene specifies LGHNT as CDR1 and FRNRAP as CDR2. CDR3 length: 15 amino acids, cysteine to phenylalanine. The retained sequence is limited to the CDR3, 45 bases, with the frame set at the first base. Clipping removes 4 bases from V and 0 bases from J, with 5 as the unmatched junction base count. The sequenced sample was PBMCs. This sequence uses TRBV12-5 and TRBJ1-1; 7 central nucleotides agree with TRBD1. The TCR originated in a man aged 30 to 39 in good health. The nucleotide sequence is TGTGCTAGTGGTTCGGGACAGTTGATGAACACTGAAGCTTTCTTT. This is translated as CASGSGQLMNTEAFF.